The present entry profiles one T cell receptor (beta chain) with its context. Its antigen remains unknown. CDR1 SGDLS and CDR2 YYNGEE come from the germline V gene. The length of the CDR3 is 16 residues. Trimming removed 5 bases from V and 3 bases from J; junction bases left unmatched: 7. The source of the sample is a study of shared clonotypes between healthy human individuals. Overall study findings and caveats: Naive CD4 clonotypes were shared across a handful of donors at about 5.2%. As a rule, naive subsets had a larger estimated richness than memory subsets.

CD45RO-negative, CCR7-positively selected cells formed the naive CD8 fraction, excluding terminally differentiated effector memory CD45RA+ cells. As handled by the study authors: ImmunoSEQ yielded junction-only sequences lacking quality scores, so filtering differed. Sequencing was performed with immunoSEQ multiplex PCR; in TCRdb, only in-frame clones are kept and a portion is missing. V, J and clone size reflect that table, while D and trimming were determined from the DNA. The sample gives around 580,000 clones, about 98% of which show up once; more than 0.3% is in the top ten. Source material: naive CD8+ T cells sorted from blood. The V gene is TRBV9, the J gene TRBJ2-3, with 12 bases aligning to TRBD2. The sequence was obtained from a man aged 25 to 40 in good health. CDR3 sequence reads: CASRAGLAGLTDTQYF. CDR3 nucleotide sequence: TGTGCCAGCAGGGCCGGACTAGCGGGATTGACAGATACGCAGTATTTT.